The next 3 T cell receptor beta chains were all read from a single sample in a study of shared clonotypes between healthy human individuals. The protocol was immunoSEQ multiplex PCR, while the TCRdb copy is restricted to in-frame clones and leaves out a portion. The repertoire holds about 480,000 clones, with 60% to 85% as singletons. Sequenced sample: PBMCs. The receptors here all came from a woman between 40 and 55 years old in good health. Some clones in this sample may be carry-over from other donors' samples.

This chain connects TRBV7-2 to TRBJ1-4, with a weak D call TRBD1 (5 bases). Between the trimmed V and J ends, which lost 5 bases and 3 bases, there was a span of 19 bases. This CDR3 contains 17 residues. CDR1 is SGHTA and CDR2 is FQGNSA in the germline V gene. The CDR3 sequence is CASSAYLRGVANEKLFF. DNA of the CDR3: TGTGCCAGCAGCGCCTACCTGAGGGGTGTAGCTAATGAAAAACTGTTTTTT.

In this sample, this clone turned up many times. This chain connects TRBV5-4 to TRBJ2-2; TRBD2 is a possible D gene (6 bases). V was cut by 5 bases and J by 6 bases, with 14 bases left in between. CDR1 is SGHNT, CDR2 YYREEE, per germline (reference sequence). The CDR3 has 14 amino acids. CDR3 amino acids: CASRIGGGAGELFF. The DNA of the CDR3 is TGTGCCAGCAGGATTGGGGGAGGCGCCGGGGAGCTGTTTTTT.

The rearrangement links TRBV27 to TRBJ1-2; TRBD1 is a possible D gene (6 bases). V lost 3 bases and J 4 bases, leaving 12 bases between the germline ends. The CDR3 is 14 amino acids. Looked up from germline, CDR1 is MNHEY and CDR2 is SMNVEV (reference sequence). The CDR3 bases are TGTGCCAGCAGTTTGACAGACAGGACCTATGGCTACACCTTC. Its translation is CASSLTDRTYGYTF.